This is a list of T cell receptor beta chains from one sample in a study of blood T cell repertoires in COVID-19. Repertoires were generated with immunoSEQ multiplex PCR, while TCRdb's copy carries only in-frame clones and drops some. The table records approximately 170,000 clones, about 85% of them present only once. The sample taken for sequencing was peripheral blood. The source is a woman between 65 and 79 years old with COVID-19, enrolled during active disease. Both conserved end residues are part of each CDR3. Each record gives: clone size, D gene, J gene, V gene, CDR3 length, CDR3 protein, CDR3 DNA. D genes are given only for firm matches. Only some rows state a clone size, as once, few, many or a class for expanded clones.

clone_size: .; d_call: .; j_call: TRBJ2-1; v_call: TRBV19; cdr3_length: 14; cdr3_aa: CATSRSGFYNEQFF; cdr3_nt: TGTGCCACCTCCCGGAGTGGGTTCTACAATGAGCAGTTCTTC
clone_size: once; d_call: TRBD1; j_call: TRBJ2-5; v_call: TRBV11-1; cdr3_length: 14; cdr3_aa: CASTTDRGQETQYF; cdr3_nt: TGTGCCAGCACAACCGACAGGGGTCAAGAGACCCAGTACTTC
clone_size: few; d_call: .; j_call: TRBJ2-2; v_call: TRBV7-9; cdr3_length: 16; cdr3_aa: CASSSPGGRYTGELFF; cdr3_nt: TGTGCCAGCAGCTCCCCCGGGGGTAGATACACCGGGGAGCTGTTTTTT
clone_size: .; d_call: TRBD2; j_call: TRBJ2-7; v_call: TRBV5-6; cdr3_length: 15; cdr3_aa: CASSRRTERGGEQYF; cdr3_nt: TGTGCCAGCAGCCGACGGACTGAAAGGGGAGGGGAGCAGTACTTC
clone_size: .; d_call: .; j_call: TRBJ1-4; v_call: TRBV2; cdr3_length: 13; cdr3_aa: CASSPLLVAKLFF; cdr3_nt: TGTGCCAGCAGTCCTCTGCTGGTAGCAAAACTGTTTTTT
clone_size: .; d_call: .; j_call: TRBJ1-5; v_call: TRBV7-2; cdr3_length: 15; cdr3_aa: CASSLVTSSNQPQHF; cdr3_nt: TGTGCCAGCAGCTTAGTAACAAGTAGCAATCAGCCCCAGCATTTT
clone_size: .; d_call: TRBD1; j_call: TRBJ2-2; v_call: TRBV6-5; cdr3_length: 14; cdr3_aa: CASRGTVNTGELFF; cdr3_nt: TGTGCCAGCAGGGGGACAGTAAACACCGGGGAGCTGTTTTTT
clone_size: .; d_call: .; j_call: TRBJ2-1; v_call: TRBV6-5; cdr3_length: 13; cdr3_aa: CASSYLGGGEQFF; cdr3_nt: TGTGCCAGCAGTTACCTAGGGGGTGGTGAGCAGTTCTTC
clone_size: .; d_call: .; j_call: TRBJ2-1; v_call: TRBV11-2; cdr3_length: 12; cdr3_aa: CASSLVRAEQFF; cdr3_nt: TGTGCCAGCAGCTTAGTCAGGGCGGAGCAGTTCTTC
clone_size: .; d_call: .; j_call: TRBJ1-1; v_call: TRBV10-3; cdr3_length: 13; cdr3_aa: CAISESPGSEAFF; cdr3_nt: TGTGCCATCAGTGAGTCTCCCGGGTCGGAGGCTTTCTTT
clone_size: once; d_call: .; j_call: TRBJ1-1; v_call: TRBV5-1; cdr3_length: 13; cdr3_aa: CASSRFMNTEAFF; cdr3_nt: TGCGCCAGCAGCCGGTTTATGAACACTGAAGCTTTCTTT
clone_size: once; d_call: .; j_call: TRBJ2-2; v_call: TRBV6-5; cdr3_length: 14; cdr3_aa: CASSYSLNTGELFF; cdr3_nt: TGTGCCAGCAGCTATAGCCTGAACACCGGGGAGCTGTTTTTT
clone_size: .; d_call: TRBD1; j_call: TRBJ2-2; v_call: TRBV24-1; cdr3_length: 16; cdr3_aa: CATSDRTGGKGGELFF; cdr3_nt: TGTGCCACCAGTGACCGGACAGGGGGCAAGGGCGGGGAGCTGTTTTTT
clone_size: .; d_call: TRBD1; j_call: TRBJ1-1; v_call: TRBV9; cdr3_length: 13; cdr3_aa: CASSHTGTEEAFF; cdr3_nt: TGTGCCAGCAGCCATACCGGGACAGAAGAAGCTTTCTTT
clone_size: .; d_call: .; j_call: TRBJ2-1; v_call: TRBV11-3; cdr3_length: 13; cdr3_aa: CASSSPWSYEQFF; cdr3_nt: TGTGCCAGCAGCTCCCCATGGAGTTATGAGCAGTTCTTC
clone_size: .; d_call: .; j_call: TRBJ2-6; v_call: TRBV5-6; cdr3_length: 16; cdr3_aa: CASSLVQISGANVLTF; cdr3_nt: TGTGCCAGCAGCTTGGTTCAGATCTCTGGGGCCAACGTCCTGACTTTC
clone_size: .; d_call: .; j_call: TRBJ2-5; v_call: TRBV4-1; cdr3_length: 13; cdr3_aa: CASSQELRETQYF; cdr3_nt: TGCGCCAGCAGCCAAGAACTGCGGGAGACCCAGTACTTC
clone_size: .; d_call: TRBD2; j_call: TRBJ2-1; v_call: TRBV3-1/TRBV3-2; cdr3_length: 16; cdr3_aa: CASSHGTRGSYNEQFF; cdr3_nt: TGTGCCAGCAGCCATGGGACTAGAGGTTCATACAATGAGCAGTTCTTC
clone_size: .; d_call: .; j_call: TRBJ1-1; v_call: TRBV19; cdr3_length: 17; cdr3_aa: CASSISNGGLGNTEAFF; cdr3_nt: TGTGCCAGTAGTATTAGTAACGGCGGCCTCGGGAACACTGAAGCTTTCTTT
clone_size: .; d_call: TRBD1; j_call: TRBJ1-5; v_call: TRBV19; cdr3_length: 15; cdr3_aa: CASSAGQGGNQPQHF; cdr3_nt: TGTGCCAGTAGTGCGGGACAGGGAGGCAATCAGCCCCAGCATTTT
clone_size: .; d_call: .; j_call: TRBJ1-1; v_call: TRBV6-5; cdr3_length: 15; cdr3_aa: CASSRGRHMNTEAFF; cdr3_nt: TGTGCCAGCAGTAGGGGCAGACACATGAACACTGAAGCTTTCTTT
clone_size: .; d_call: TRBD2; j_call: TRBJ2-7; v_call: TRBV3-1/TRBV3-2; cdr3_length: 15; cdr3_aa: CASTRVAGESYEQYF; cdr3_nt: TGTGCCAGCACGCGAGTAGCGGGAGAATCCTACGAGCAGTACTTC
clone_size: .; d_call: .; j_call: TRBJ1-2; v_call: TRBV11-2; cdr3_length: 12; cdr3_aa: CASSLSYYGYTF; cdr3_nt: TGTGCCAGCAGCTTGAGCTACTATGGCTACACCTTC
clone_size: .; d_call: .; j_call: TRBJ1-2; v_call: TRBV28; cdr3_length: 13; cdr3_aa: CASSLRVTYGYTF; cdr3_nt: TGTGCCAGCAGTTTACGGGTTACCTATGGCTACACCTTC
clone_size: .; d_call: TRBD2; j_call: TRBJ2-2; v_call: TRBV9; cdr3_length: 16; cdr3_aa: CASSGGGRGNTGELFF; cdr3_nt: TGTGCCAGCAGCGGTGGTGGGAGGGGTAACACCGGGGAGCTGTTTTTT
clone_size: .; d_call: TRBD2; j_call: TRBJ2-1; v_call: TRBV2; cdr3_length: 14; cdr3_aa: CASGGTSIYDEQFF; cdr3_nt: TGTGCCAGCGGCGGGACTAGTATTTATGATGAGCAGTTCTTC
clone_size: .; d_call: TRBD2; j_call: TRBJ2-1; v_call: TRBV7-2; cdr3_length: 15; cdr3_aa: CASSLELAGTNEQFF; cdr3_nt: TGTGCCAGCAGCTTAGAATTAGCGGGAACCAATGAGCAGTTCTTC
clone_size: once; d_call: .; j_call: TRBJ2-1; v_call: TRBV21-1; cdr3_length: 16; cdr3_aa: CASSNLGLAVYNEQFF; cdr3_nt: TGTGCCAGCAGCAATCTCGGGCTAGCGGTTTACAATGAGCAGTTCTTC
clone_size: .; d_call: TRBD1; j_call: TRBJ2-1; v_call: TRBV6-5; cdr3_length: 14; cdr3_aa: CASRTRQGRNEQFF; cdr3_nt: TGTGCCAGCAGGACGAGACAGGGCCGGAATGAGCAGTTCTTC
clone_size: .; d_call: .; j_call: TRBJ2-5; v_call: TRBV19; cdr3_length: 14; cdr3_aa: CASSIDSGGETQYF; cdr3_nt: TGTGCCAGTAGTATCGATTCAGGGGGGGAGACCCAGTACTTC
clone_size: .; d_call: TRBD1; j_call: TRBJ1-2; v_call: TRBV24-1; cdr3_length: 15; cdr3_aa: CATSDSRTGGQGYTF; cdr3_nt: TGTGCCACCAGTGACTCTAGGACAGGCGGCCAGGGCTACACCTTC
clone_size: .; d_call: .; j_call: TRBJ1-5; v_call: TRBV10-3; cdr3_length: 14; cdr3_aa: CAISNRAEDQPQHF; cdr3_nt: TGTGCCATCAGCAACAGGGCGGAGGATCAGCCCCAGCATTTT
clone_size: .; d_call: .; j_call: TRBJ1-1; v_call: TRBV5-4; cdr3_length: 12; cdr3_aa: CASSVGGGSVVF; cdr3_nt: .
clone_size: .; d_call: TRBD1; j_call: TRBJ2-2; v_call: TRBV24-1; cdr3_length: 17; cdr3_aa: CATSDIPGQGNTGELFF; cdr3_nt: TGTGCCACCAGTGATATACCGGGACAGGGGAACACCGGGGAGCTGTTTTTT
clone_size: .; d_call: .; j_call: TRBJ1-3; v_call: TRBV4-1; cdr3_length: 15; cdr3_aa: CASSQLDSSGNTIYF; cdr3_nt: TGCGCCAGCAGCCAACTTGACAGCTCTGGAAACACCATATATTTT
clone_size: few; d_call: .; j_call: TRBJ2-1; v_call: TRBV7-2; cdr3_length: 13; cdr3_aa: CASSLNSGDLQFF; cdr3_nt: TGTGCCAGCAGCTTAAACAGCGGAGATCTCCAGTTCTTC
clone_size: .; d_call: .; j_call: TRBJ2-3; v_call: TRBV20-1; cdr3_length: 15; cdr3_aa: CSASSLAKSTDTQYF; cdr3_nt: TGCAGTGCTAGTTCCCTAGCGAAAAGCACAGATACGCAGTATTTT
clone_size: few; d_call: TRBD2; j_call: TRBJ2-7; v_call: TRBV4-2; cdr3_length: 18; cdr3_aa: CASSGLTKGLAGSYEQYF; cdr3_nt: TGTGCCAGCAGCGGACTGACAAAGGGACTAGCGGGGTCCTACGAGCAGTACTTC
clone_size: .; d_call: TRBD2; j_call: TRBJ2-1; v_call: TRBV3-1/TRBV3-2; cdr3_length: 15; cdr3_aa: CASSLPSGAGNEQFF; cdr3_nt: TGTGCCAGCAGCCTACCTAGCGGGGCTGGCAATGAGCAGTTCTTC
clone_size: once; d_call: TRBD2; j_call: TRBJ2-2; v_call: TRBV5-6; cdr3_length: 16; cdr3_aa: CASARRGAANTGELFF; cdr3_nt: TGTGCCAGCGCCAGGCGGGGGGCCGCGAACACCGGGGAGCTGTTTTTT
clone_size: .; d_call: .; j_call: TRBJ1-1; v_call: TRBV28; cdr3_length: 12; cdr3_aa: CASSLGGGEAFF; cdr3_nt: TGTGCCAGCAGTTTGGGGGGAGGGGAAGCTTTCTTT
clone_size: .; d_call: .; j_call: TRBJ2-3; v_call: TRBV7-6; cdr3_length: 16; cdr3_aa: CASSPGAGSFTDTQYF; cdr3_nt: TGTGCCAGCAGCCCCGGAGCCGGGAGTTTCACAGATACGCAGTATTTT